This T cell receptor beta chain was profiled in a study of early T cells in non-severe SARS-CoV-2 infection. Germline CDR1 reads SGHTA; CDR2 reads FQGNSA. V shed 5 bases, J shed 5 bases, and the junction held 7 bases outside the gene matches. The CDR3 runs to 14 residues. MiXCR was run by TCRdb on the 5' RACE reads, yielding one entry per CDR3 protein. Of 50,000 to 60,000 distinct CDR3 sequences in the sample, 6.6% were seen once. The receptor's source is an adult who was a healthcare worker with PCR-confirmed SARS-CoV-2 infection or an uninfected control (not recorded which). V usage is TRBV7-2 and J usage is TRBJ2-3; 7 bases match TRBD2. This sample comprised whole blood, obtained at baseline. The CDR3 coding sequence is TGTGCCAGCAGCCGGACTAGTTTTCTAGATACGCAGTATTTT. Translated: CASSRTSFLDTQYF.